The rows below give T cell receptor beta chains drawn from one sample of a study of blood T cell repertoires in COVID-19. This table comes from immunoSEQ multiplex PCR, and its TCRdb copy is limited to in-frame clones, with some not included. Of around 220,000 clones in the sample, about 93% were seen once. Sequencing used PBMCs or T cells enriched from blood (not recorded which). The receptors stem from a young woman who had recovered from COVID-19. CDR3s include the opening cysteine and the closing phenylalanine or tryptophan.

CASSFRTGGYEQYF,TRBV11-1,TRBJ2-7
CATSRDRRGAVSTEAFF,TRBV15,TRBJ1-1
CASSAAYTGSYEQYF,TRBV3-1/TRBV3-2,TRBJ2-7
CAISESLGLDSKGNTIYF,TRBV10-3,TRBJ1-3
CASSQIGQFSHSYNSPLHF,TRBV4-3,TRBJ1-6
CASSYPTGLGTEAFF,TRBV6-2/TRBV6-3,TRBJ1-1
CSVVVAGNTIYF,TRBV29-1,TRBJ1-3
CAISPTSERTYEQYF,TRBV10-3,TRBJ2-7
CASRRDRGEKLFF,TRBV2,TRBJ1-4
CASSRNSEQYF,TRBV5-6,TRBJ2-7
CASSQWASGELFF,TRBV3-1/TRBV3-2,TRBJ2-2
CASSVVRGRGGYTF,TRBV19,TRBJ1-2
CASSRGQGAYGYTF,TRBV6-2/TRBV6-3,TRBJ1-2
CASSRRGQVNTEAFF,TRBV19,TRBJ1-1
CASSRASGRTQETQYF,TRBV5-4,TRBJ2-5
CASSWKTPTFSPLHF,TRBV7-3,TRBJ1-6
CASSTGQNTEAFF,TRBV18,TRBJ1-1